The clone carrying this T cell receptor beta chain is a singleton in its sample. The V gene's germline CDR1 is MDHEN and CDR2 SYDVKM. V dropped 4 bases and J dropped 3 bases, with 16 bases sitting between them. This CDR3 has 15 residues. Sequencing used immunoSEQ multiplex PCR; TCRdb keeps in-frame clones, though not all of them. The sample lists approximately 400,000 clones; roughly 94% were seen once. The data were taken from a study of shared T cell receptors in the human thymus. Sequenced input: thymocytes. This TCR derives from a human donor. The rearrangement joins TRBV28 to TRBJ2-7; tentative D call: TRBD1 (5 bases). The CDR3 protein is CASSSVPDSIYEQYF. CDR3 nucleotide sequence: TGTGCCAGCAGTTCCGTTCCCGACAGCATCTACGAGCAGTACTTC.